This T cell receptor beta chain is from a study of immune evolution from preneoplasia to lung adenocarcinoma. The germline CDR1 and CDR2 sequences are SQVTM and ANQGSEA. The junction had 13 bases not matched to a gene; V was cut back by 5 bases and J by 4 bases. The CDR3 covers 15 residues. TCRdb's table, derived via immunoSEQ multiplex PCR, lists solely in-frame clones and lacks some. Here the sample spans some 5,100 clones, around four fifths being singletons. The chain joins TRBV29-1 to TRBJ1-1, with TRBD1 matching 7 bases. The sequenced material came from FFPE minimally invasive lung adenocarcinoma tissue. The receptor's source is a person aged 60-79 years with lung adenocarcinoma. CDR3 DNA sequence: TGCAGCGTTCGCGGGGGTAGTAGGGGGCCCACTGAAGCTTTCTTT. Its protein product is CSVRGGSRGPTEAFF.